These 18 T cell receptor beta chains share one sample of origin, sequenced in a study of blood T cell repertoires in COVID-19. Assay: immunoSEQ multiplex PCR; the TCRdb copy retains only in-frame clones and omits some. Counted here are some 140,000 clones, about 80% occurring once; the ten biggest clones make up about 29%. The sample taken for sequencing was peripheral blood. The receptors were sampled from a woman aged 55-70 years with acute or convalescent COVID-19.

The V and J genes are TRBV10-3 and TRBJ1-1, with D tentatively TRBD1 (6 bases). The germline V and J ends were trimmed by 3 bases and 4 bases, with 9 bases remaining between them. This CDR3 comprises 13 residues. The germline CDR1 and CDR2 sequences are ENHRY and SYGVKD. CDR3: CAISDAQGTEAFF. The CDR3 nucleotides are TGTGCCATCAGTGACGCACAGGGCACTGAAGCTTTCTTT.

The rearrangement links TRBV7-9 to TRBJ1-2; D gene ambiguous. The CDR3 has 14 amino acids. The germline V gene encodes CDR1 SEHNR and CDR2 FQNEAQ (reference sequence). V lost 3 bases and J lost 1, with 9 bases in between. The CDR3 nucleotides are TGTGCCAGCAGCTTTTCCTCAGTTAACTATGGCTACACCTTC. Its protein product is CASSFSSVNYGYTF. The full variable domain, in which reference TRBV7-9 and TRBJ1-2 provide the parts outside the CDR3, is DTGVSQNPRHKITKRGQNVTFRCDPISEHNRLYWYRQTLGQGPEFLTYFQNEAQLEKSRLLSDRFSAERPKGSFSTLEIQRTEQGDSAMYLCASSFSSVNYGYTFGSGTRLTVV.

The chain carries TRBV7-3 and TRBJ2-7, with 9 positions matching TRBD1. This CDR3 has 15 residues. V trimming: 0 bases; J trimming: 3 bases; junction bases outside the gene matches: 3. Germline assignment: CDR1 SGHTA and CDR2 FQGTGA. The CDR3 reads CASSLTGTGIYEQYF. DNA of the CDR3: TGTGCCAGCAGCTTAACCGGGACAGGGATCTACGAGCAGTACTTC.

The V and J genes are TRBV5-1 and TRBJ2-5; maybe TRBD1 (5 bases). There are 14 residues in the CDR3. CDR1 is SGHRS, CDR2 YFSETQ, per germline. The V and J ends lost 1 base and 5 bases respectively, with 12 bases between them. The CDR3 bases are TGCGCCAGCAGCTTGTATCAGGGAAGGGAGACCCAGTACTTC. Residues: CASSLYQGRETQYF.

The chain links TRBV5-1 to TRBJ1-1; tentative D call: TRBD1 (6 bases). The germline V and J ends were trimmed by 4 bases and 5 bases, with 12 bases remaining between them. Germline-derived CDR1 and CDR2 are SGHRS and YFSETQ. The CDR3 is 13 residues long. This CDR3 reads CASSPDRMTEAFF. CDR3 nucleotides: TGCGCCAGCAGCCCTGACAGGATGACTGAAGCTTTCTTT.

This chain connects TRBV5-1 to TRBJ1-2, with 9 positions matching TRBD1. CDR3 length: 14 residues. Germline values: CDR1 SGHRS, CDR2 YFSETQ. Trimming took 2 bases from V and 8 from J; bases not matched to a gene: 7. As DNA, the CDR3 is TGCGCCAGCAGCTTAGGGACAGGGCTTTACGGCTACACCTTC. Protein sequence: CASSLGTGLYGYTF.

Only one count was recorded for this clone. This sequence joins TRBV5-1 and TRBJ1-2; a possible D gene is TRBD1 (6 bases). CDR3 length: 14 residues. Germline lookup yields CDR1 SGHRS and CDR2 YFSETQ. Trimming took 4 bases from V and 0 from J, leaving 10 bases between them. The CDR3 protein is CASSVQGSNYGYTF. CDR3 sequence (DNA): TGCGCCAGCAGCGTGCAGGGGTCTAACTATGGCTACACCTTC.

The chain carries TRBV27 and TRBJ1-2; 10 bases agree with TRBD1. The CDR3 spans 16 residues. The V segment lost 5 bases and the J segment 3 bases; nucleotides outside the gene matches: 9. CDR1 is MNHEY and CDR2 is SMNVEV in the germline V gene (reference sequence). CDR3 sequence reads: CASSKSTGGEYYGYTF. CDR3 sequence (DNA): TGTGCCAGCAGTAAATCGACAGGGGGCGAATACTATGGCTACACCTTC.

The chain joins TRBV21-1 to TRBJ1-2. TRBV21-1 is deemed a pseudogene. This CDR3 is 14 amino acids long. The CDR3 here is CASSNSGILYGYTF. CDR3 DNA sequence: TGTGCCAGCAGCAATTCCGGGATCCTCTATGGCTACACCTTC.

The chain recombines TRBV19 with TRBJ1-1; D is perhaps TRBD1 (5 bases). The CDR3 covers 11 residues. CDR1 and CDR2 (germline): LNHDA, SQIVND (reference sequence). V lost 6 bases to trimming and J lost 5 bases, with 7 bases between them. The CDR3 coding sequence is TGTGCCAGTAGGGAGGGGACTGAAGCTTTCTTT. Its translation: CASREGTEAFF.

The chain is built from TRBV28 and TRBJ2-1, with TRBD1 identical over 8 bases. CDR1 is MDHEN, CDR2 SYDVKM, per germline. This CDR3 contains 14 residues. V shed 2 bases and J 9 bases; nucleotides not matched to a gene: 6. CDR3 bases: TGTGCCAGCAGTTTAGGCCAGGGGGCGCGTGAGCAGTTCTTC. This codes for CASSLGQGAREQFF. The variable domain in full, with the rest retrieved from reference TRBV28 and TRBJ2-1, is DVKVTQSSRYLVKRTGEKVFLECVQDMDHENMFWYRQDPGLGLRLIYFSYDVKMKEKGDIPEGYSVSREKKERFSLILESASTNQTSMYLCASSLGQGAREQFFGPGTRLTVL.

CDR3 region: CASSLIRSNYGYTF. CDR3 bases: TGTGCCAGCAGCCTGATACGGAGTAACTATGGCTACACCTTC. The chain couples TRBV7-2 to TRBJ1-2, with D unresolved. Germline CDR1 reads SGHTA; CDR2 reads FQGNSA. The CDR3 spans 14 residues. Trimming stripped 5 bases from V and 1 base from J, with 11 bases between.

This rearrangement joins TRBV3-1 (or the pseudogene TRBV3-2) to TRBJ1-2; D is possibly TRBD1 (6 bases). V lost 4 bases and J 4 bases, leaving 13 bases between the germline ends. The germline V gene encodes CDR1 LGHDT and CDR2 YNNKEL (reference sequence). There are 14 residues in the CDR3. The DNA of the CDR3 is TGTGCCAGCAGCCCCCTAGGACAGCTCTATGGCTACACCTTC. Translation gives CASSPLGQLYGYTF.

The chain links TRBV19 to TRBJ2-1; 9 nucleotides match TRBD1. In germline, CDR1 is LNHDA, CDR2 SQIVND (reference sequence). V lost 4 bases to trimming and J lost 2 bases; unmatched junction nucleotides: 6. The CDR3 spans 16 residues. CDR3 protein: CASSTSTGGPYNEQFF. CDR3 DNA sequence: TGTGCCAGTAGTACATCAACAGGGGGCCCCTACAATGAGCAGTTCTTC. Complete variable domain (other parts from reference TRBV19 and TRBJ2-1): DGGITQSPKYLFRKEGQNVTLSCEQNLNHDAMYWYRQDPGQGLRLIYYSQIVNDFQKGDIAEGYSVSREKKESFPLTVTSAQKNPTAFYLCASSTSTGGPYNEQFFGPGTRLTVL.

CDR3 protein: CASSSVSNQPQHF. CDR3 bases: TGTGCCAGTAGTAGCGTTAGCAATCAGCCCCAGCATTTT. The V call is TRBV19, the J call TRBJ1-5; D call uncertain. V was clipped by 4 bases and J by 0 bases, with 4 bases between them. Per the germline V gene, CDR1 is LNHDA and CDR2 is SQIVND (reference sequence). There are 13 residues in the CDR3.

The V gene is TRBV7-9, the J gene TRBJ2-5, with TRBD2 matching over 12 bases. The V gene's germline CDR1 is SEHNR and CDR2 FQNEAQ (reference sequence). CDR3 length: 15 amino acids. With V trimmed by 7 bases and J by 5 bases, 8 bases remained unmatched. The CDR3 loop is CASTLTSGGPETQYF. CDR3 coding DNA: TGTGCCAGCACCCTTACTAGCGGGGGGCCGGAGACCCAGTACTTC.

This sequence joins TRBV14 and TRBJ1-1, with D possibly being TRBD1 (6 bases). The V end was cut by 5 bases, the J end by 3 bases, with 10 bases between. The germline V gene encodes CDR1 SGHDN and CDR2 FVKESK. CDR3 length: 13 amino acids. CDR3 amino acids: CASSVQGYTEAFF. DNA of the CDR3: TGTGCCAGCAGCGTACAGGGATACACTGAAGCTTTCTTT.

This chain connects TRBV5-8 to TRBJ1-4; perhaps TRBD1 as D (5 bases). V lost 3 bases and J lost 15, with 15 bases in between. Germline V CDR1 and CDR2: SGHTS, YDEGEE. This CDR3 comprises 12 residues. CDR3 amino acids: CASSSQTARMFF. For the CDR3, the DNA is TGTGCCAGCAGCTCCCAGACAGCCAGAATGTTTTTT.